Described below is a single T cell receptor beta chain sequence and its context. This sample was included in a study of CD8+ T cells in alopecia areata. The CDR3 is made up of 13 amino acids. Germline values: CDR1 SGHAT, CDR2 FQNNGV. Trimming removed 5 bases from V and 4 bases from J, with 11 bases in between. The sequencing template was cDNA reverse transcribed from extracted RNA. Sequenced by immunoSEQ multiplex PCR; TCRdb stores in-frame clones only, minus some. The sample shows 140,000 to 150,000 clones, about three fifths of them seen only once. Cell sorting was applied to PBMCs, and CD4+ and CD8+ T cells were collected.

The chain couples TRBV11-2 to TRBJ2-5, with a possible D match to TRBD1 (6 bases). The sample here was CD4+ T cells sorted from blood, taken at week 0. This TCR came from a human donor with alopecia areata. The CDR3: CASSNRDRETQYF. DNA of the CDR3: TGTGCCAGCAGCAACAGGGATAGAGAGACCCAGTACTTC.